The 28 T cell receptor beta chains below all came from one sample that was sequenced in a study of blood T cell repertoires in COVID-19. Libraries were prepared by immunoSEQ multiplex PCR; TCRdb keeps only in-frame clonotypes and omits some of them. The table lists over 450,000 clones, 85% to 90% of them singletons. Sequenced sample: peripheral blood. The receptors originated from a woman in her 50s with COVID-19, enrolled during active disease.

V usage is TRBV11-1 and J usage is TRBJ1-1, with 9 bases fitting TRBD1. Germline V gene sequence: CDR1 SGHAT, CDR2 FQDESV (reference sequence). This CDR3 region has 15 residues. The V gene end was trimmed by 4 bases and the J gene end by 0 bases; junction bases not matched to a gene: 3. CDR3 region: CASSSRTGVNTEAFF. CDR3 nucleotides: TGTGCCAGCAGCTCAAGGACAGGGGTGAACACTGAAGCTTTCTTT. The full variable domain, in which reference TRBV11-1 and TRBJ1-1 provide the parts outside the CDR3, is EAEVAQSPRYKITEKSQAVAFWCDPISGHATLYWYRQILGQGPELLVQFQDESVVDDSQLPKDRFSAERLKGVDSTLKIQPAELGDSAMYLCASSSRTGVNTEAFFGQGTRLTVV.

The chain employs TRBV30 and TRBJ2-1, with D possibly being TRBD1 (6 bases). CDR1 and CDR2 from the germline V gene are GTSNPN and SVGIG (reference sequence). Trimming removed 7 bases from V and 2 bases from J, with 12 bases in between. CDR3 size: 13 residues. The CDR3 protein is CAYGTTTYNEQFF. CDR3 coding DNA: TGTGCCTACGGGACAACAACCTACAATGAGCAGTTCTTC.

The V and J genes are TRBV5-1 and TRBJ2-2; tentatively, D is TRBD2 (5 bases). Germline CDR1 is SGHRS and CDR2 is YFSETQ. The CDR3 consists of 17 residues. Trimming pared 0 bases from V and 1 base from J, leaving 13 bases between. The CDR3 spells CASSLGGDYRNTGELFF. The DNA of the CDR3 is TGCGCCAGCAGCTTGGGAGGTGACTACAGGAACACCGGGGAGCTGTTTTTT.

The gene calls are TRBV15 and TRBJ1-4, with 9 bases that match TRBD1. V was pared by 8 bases and J by 5 bases, with 6 bases of the junction left unmatched. Germline assignment: CDR1 LNHNV and CDR2 YYDKDF (reference sequence). The CDR3 runs to 14 residues. CDR3 in DNA: TGTGCCACCTGCGGGACAGGGATAAATGAAAAACTGTTTTTT. The encoded protein is CATCGTGINEKLFF. The complete variable domain, with remaining parts taken from reference TRBV15 and TRBJ1-4, reads DAMVIQNPRYQVTQFGKPVTLSCSQTLNHNVMYWYQQKSSQAPKLLFHYYDKDFNNEADTPDNFQSRRPNTSFCFLDIRSPGLGDTAMYLCATCGTGINEKLFFGSGTQLSVL.

Worth noting for this clone: Other DNA sequences from this sample encode an identical CDR3 as well. The genes are TRBV5-1 and TRBJ1-1; TRBD1 matches at 9 bases. V lost 1 base, J lost 5 bases, and 6 bases stayed unmatched. CDR3 length equals 15 residues. Germline V CDR1 and CDR2: SGHRS, YFSETQ. CDR3 region: CASSLSRQGGTEAFF. The CDR3 nucleotides are TGCGCCAGCAGCTTGTCCCGACAGGGGGGGACTGAAGCTTTCTTT.

Only one count was recorded for this clone. V and J are TRBV28 and TRBJ1-1; D perhaps matches TRBD1 (5 bases). V lost 11 bases and J 4 bases, leaving 20 bases between the germline ends. Germline V CDR1 and CDR2: MDHEN, SYDVKM. This CDR3 contains 14 residues. In nucleotides, the CDR3 is TGTGCCCTCCATCCACGTGGGGGGGGCACTGAAGCTTTCTTT. Residues: CALHPRGGGTEAFF.

V and J are TRBV6-4 and TRBJ2-3, with 7 bases aligning to TRBD2. CDR1 is MRHNA and CDR2 is SNTAGT in the germline V gene. The CDR3 runs 12 residues. V trimming: 9 bases; J trimming: 2 bases; junction bases outside the gene matches: 2. The CDR3 bases are TGTGCCAGGGGGGGGGTCACAGATACGCAGTATTTT. Encoded protein: CARGGVTDTQYF.

Details on this clone: This sample also contains other DNA sequences that code for the same CDR3. The chain links TRBV5-1 to TRBJ1-6, with 8 bases matching TRBD1. Germline loops: CDR1 SGHRS, CDR2 YFSETQ. J lost 3 bases, V lost 5 bases, and 4 bases had no gene match. The CDR3 runs 15 residues. In nucleotides, the CDR3 is TGCGCCAGCAGTCTTGGACAGGGCTATAATTCACCCCTCCACTTT. It is translated as CASSLGQGYNSPLHF. Together with reference TRBV5-1 and TRBJ1-6, the CDR3 gives the full variable domain: KAGVTQTPRYLIKTRGQQVTLSCSPISGHRSVSWYQQTPGQGLQFLFEYFSETQRNKGNFPGRFSGRQFSNSRSEMNVSTLELGDSALYLCASSLGQGYNSPLHFGNGTRLTVT.

The rearrangement uses TRBV4-1 and TRBJ1-1; D perhaps matches TRBD1 (6 bases). The ends were cut back, 2 bases at V and 0 bases at J, with 10 bases in the middle. Germline V CDR1 and CDR2: MGHRA, YSYEKL. This CDR3 is 15 amino acids long. CDR3 sequence: CASSQWAGVNTEAFF. The CDR3 nucleotides read TGCGCCAGCAGCCAATGGGCAGGGGTGAACACTGAAGCTTTCTTT.

The chain has TRBV19 and TRBJ2-1, with 14 bases that match TRBD2. The CDR3 runs 15 residues. With 2 bases clipped from V and 7 bases from J, the junction kept 1 base outside the gene matches. Germline V gene data show CDR1 as LNHDA and CDR2 as SQIVND (reference sequence). CDR3 sequence: CASSIRTSGGNEQFF. In DNA form, the CDR3 reads TGTGCCAGTAGTATAAGGACTAGCGGGGGGAATGAGCAGTTCTTC.

The chain combines TRBV5-8 with TRBJ2-4; no firm D call. V lost 0 bases and J 9 bases, leaving 16 bases between the germline ends. CDR3 length equals 15 residues. From germline, CDR1 is SGHTS and CDR2 YDEGEE. DNA of the CDR3: TGTGCCAGCAGCTTGGAGCCCCTCAGGATGAGCATTCAGTACTTC. Its translation is CASSLEPLRMSIQYF.

A note on this clone: The germline gene is not matched at one end of the junction; a read error may be the cause. The V gene is TRBV5-1, the J gene TRBJ2-5; TRBD1 is a possible D gene (6 bases). The CDR3 is 14 residues long. Germline V lookup: CDR1 SGHRS, CDR2 YFSETQ. CDR3 loop: CASSGDTGQGTQYF. CDR3 nucleotide sequence: TGCGCCAGCAGCGGGGACACTGGCCAAGGGACCCAGTACTTC.

This chain joins TRBV9 and TRBJ2-1, with TRBD2 matching 10 bases. Germline-derived CDR1 and CDR2 are SGDLS and YYNGEE. V trimming: 1 base; J trimming: 9 bases; junction bases outside the gene matches: 7. The CDR3 spans 15 residues. CDR3 sequence reads: CASSVLAGVEGEQFF. The CDR3 coding sequence is TGTGCCAGCAGCGTACTAGCGGGGGTTGAGGGTGAGCAGTTCTTC.

The chain couples TRBV6-5 to TRBJ2-1; 8 bases fit TRBD2. Germline V lookup: CDR1 MNHEY, CDR2 SVGAGI. The CDR3 length is 15 residues. Trimming took 2 bases from V and 8 from J; bases not matched to a gene: 8. The CDR3 DNA follows: TGTGCCAGCAGTTACGTGCCGGGGGGGAATCATGAGCAGTTCTTC. Translation gives CASSYVPGGNHEQFF.

This chain uses TRBV27 with TRBJ1-1, with D tentatively TRBD1 (5 bases). The V end was cut by 3 bases, the J end by 0 bases, with 8 bases between. The germline V gene encodes CDR1 MNHEY and CDR2 SMNVEV (reference sequence). There are 14 residues in the CDR3. CDR3 loop: CASSFRGLNTEAFF. The CDR3 nucleotides are TGTGCCAGCAGTTTCCGGGGGTTGAACACTGAAGCTTTCTTT.

The DNA of the CDR3 is TGTGCCAGCAGCTCTAATAGGGGGGGCGTACAGACCCAGTACTTC. It translates to CASSSNRGGVQTQYF. The V gene is TRBV5-4, the J gene TRBJ2-5, with D possibly being TRBD2 (7 bases). The germline V and J ends were trimmed by 3 bases and 6 bases, with 18 bases remaining between them. The CDR3 spans 15 residues. Germline V gene lookup returns CDR1 SGHNT and CDR2 YYREEE (reference sequence).

J is TRBJ2-3 and V is TRBV30, with a tentative D call TRBD2 (5 bases). Germline lookup yields CDR1 GTSNPN and CDR2 SVGIG (reference sequence). The ends were cut back, 2 bases at V and 4 bases at J, with 16 bases in the middle. The CDR3 has 15 residues. CDR3 sequence: CAWSRATAAADTQYF. DNA for the CDR3: TGTGCCTGGAGTCGGGCGACGGCAGCGGCAGATACGCAGTATTTT.

This clone was picked up a small number of times. The CDR3 here is CAWSDGLASGETQYF. The CDR3, as DNA: TGTGCCTGGAGTGACGGACTAGCGTCGGGGGAGACCCAGTACTTC. The V call is TRBV30, the J call TRBJ2-5, with TRBD2 matching over 9 bases. Germline values: CDR1 GTSNPN, CDR2 SVGIG (reference sequence). This CDR3 region has 15 residues. J lost 5 bases, V lost 1 base, and 8 bases had no gene match.

The chain couples TRBV6-5 to TRBJ1-5; D is uncertain. Trimming removed 5 bases at V and 0 bases at J, with 8 bases between. Germline V gene lookup returns CDR1 MNHEY and CDR2 SVGAGI. The CDR3 has 14 amino acids. The CDR3 coding sequence is TGTGCCAGCAGTCTCTACTCTAGCAATCAGCCCCAGCATTTT. It codes for CASSLYSSNQPQHF.

The chain carries TRBV24-1 and TRBJ1-5, with D uncertain. Germline V gene lookup returns CDR1 KGHDR and CDR2 SFDVKD. The V and J ends lost 5 bases and 2 bases respectively, with 6 bases between them. The CDR3 extends over 13 amino acids. Here the CDR3 DNA reads TGTGCCACCAGTGCAGGTCGCAATCAGCCCCAGCATTTT. Amino acid sequence: CATSAGRNQPQHF.

The chain uses TRBV3-1 (or the pseudogene TRBV3-2) and TRBJ2-1, with 11 positions matching TRBD2. The CDR3 covers 16 residues. Germline V gene lookup returns CDR1 LGHDT and CDR2 YNNKEL (reference sequence). V trimming: 0 bases; J trimming: 10 bases; junction bases outside the gene matches: 8. Here the CDR3 DNA reads TGTGCCAGCAGCCAAGATTTCCTAGCGGGGGGTCAGGAGCAGTTCTTC. Amino acid sequence: CASSQDFLAGGQEQFF.

V gene TRBV30 combines with J gene TRBJ1-5; D is undetermined. The germline V and J ends were trimmed by 0 bases and 5 bases, with 8 bases remaining between them. This CDR3 is built from 13 residues. Per germline, CDR1 GTSNPN and CDR2 SVGIG (reference sequence). The CDR3 nucleotides are TGTGCCTGGAGTGTCGGGGATCATCAGCCCCAGCATTTT. Its translation: CAWSVGDHQPQHF.

V is TRBV30 and J is TRBJ1-5; D might be TRBD1 (6 bases). Trimming took 4 bases from V and 6 from J, leaving 13 bases between them. The CDR3 contains 13 residues. From germline, CDR1 is GTSNPN and CDR2 SVGIG (reference sequence). CDR3 protein: CAWTPGESQPQHF. The CDR3 DNA reads TGTGCCTGGACCCCAGGGGAAAGTCAGCCCCAGCATTTT. Combining the CDR3 with reference TRBV30 and TRBJ1-5 gives the whole variable domain SQTIHQWPATLVQPVGSPLSLECTVEGTSNPNLYWYRQAAGRGLQLLFYSVGIGQISSEVPQNLSASRPQDRQFILSSKKLLLSDSGFYLCAWTPGESQPQHFGDGTRLSIL.

This clone was seen only once. The chain joins TRBV27 to TRBJ2-1; TRBD1 agrees at 10 bases. The CDR3 is 14 amino acids. CDR1 is MNHEY and CDR2 is SMNVEV in the germline V gene (reference sequence). J lost 8 bases, V lost 2 bases, and 3 bases had no gene match. CDR3 region: CASSLGTGVDEQFF. The CDR3 bases are TGTGCCAGCAGTTTAGGGACAGGGGTTGATGAGCAGTTCTTC.

This chain connects TRBV5-1 to TRBJ1-2; no reliable D call. The V end was cut by 4 bases, the J end by 4 bases, with 11 bases between. Germline V gives CDR1 SGHRS, CDR2 YFSETQ. The CDR3 totals 13 residues. CDR3 DNA: TGCGCCAGCAGCCGAGAACCTGGCTATGGCTACACCTTC. Its protein is CASSREPGYGYTF.

This clone has just one count. The chain couples TRBV5-4 to TRBJ1-1; 7 bases line up with TRBD1. Unmatched junction bases numbered 8, after V lost 5 bases and J lost 1 base. The CDR3 sequence is 15 residues long. Germline V CDR1 and CDR2: SGHNT, YYREEE (reference sequence). The CDR3 nucleotides are TGTGCCAGCAGGCCACCGACAGGGAGGAACACTGAAGCTTTCTTT. Its translation: CASRPPTGRNTEAFF.

This sequence joins TRBV27 and TRBJ1-2; D remains ambiguous. This CDR3 comprises 16 residues. Germline V gene data show CDR1 as MNHEY and CDR2 as SMNVEV (reference sequence). V was pared by 5 bases and J by 2 bases, with 18 bases between. The CDR3 nucleotides read TGTGCCAGCAGTCCCCTTGGCCCGAGGGTGAACTATGGCTACACCTTC. This translates into CASSPLGPRVNYGYTF.

The J gene is TRBJ2-3, the V gene TRBV6-2 or TRBV6-3, with 7 bases matching TRBD2. Germline values: CDR1 MNHEY, CDR2 SVGEGT. Losses at the gene ends were 4 bases for V and 2 bases for J; bases not matched to a gene: 3. This CDR3 is built from 14 residues. The CDR3 DNA sequence: TGTGCCAGCAGTTGGGGGGGGGACACAGATACGCAGTATTTT. Residues: CASSWGGDTDTQYF.